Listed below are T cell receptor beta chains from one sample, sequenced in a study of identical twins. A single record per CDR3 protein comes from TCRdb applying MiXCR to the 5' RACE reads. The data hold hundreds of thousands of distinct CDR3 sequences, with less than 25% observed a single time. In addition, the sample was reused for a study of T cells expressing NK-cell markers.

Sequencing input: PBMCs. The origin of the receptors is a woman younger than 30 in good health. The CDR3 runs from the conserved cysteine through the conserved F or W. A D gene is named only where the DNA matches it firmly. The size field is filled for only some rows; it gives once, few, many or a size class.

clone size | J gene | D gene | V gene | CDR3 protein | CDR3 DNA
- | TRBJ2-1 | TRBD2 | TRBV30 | CAWATSGRGREQFF | TGTGCCTGGGCGACTAGCGGGAGAGGAAGGGAGCAGTTCTTC
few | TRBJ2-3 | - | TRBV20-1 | CSAARITDTQYF | TGCAGTGCTGCGCGGATCACAGATACGCAGTATTTT
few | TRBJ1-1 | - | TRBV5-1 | CASSPGGMSAEAFF | TGCGCCAGCAGCCCCGGGGGGATGAGTGCTGAAGCTTTCTTT
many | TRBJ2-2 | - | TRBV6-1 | CASNLQAGRNTGELFF | TGTGCCAGCAACTTACAGGCCGGCAGGAACACCGGGGAGCTGTTTTTT
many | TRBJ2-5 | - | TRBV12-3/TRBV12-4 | CASSLGKAETQYF | TGTGCCAGCAGTTTGGGGAAGGCGGAGACCCAGTACTTC
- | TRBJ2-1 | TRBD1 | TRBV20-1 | CSAREGQAGDEQFF | TGCAGTGCTAGAGAAGGACAGGCAGGCGATGAGCAGTTCTTC
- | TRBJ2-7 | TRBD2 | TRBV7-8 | CASSLELAAGEQYF | TGTGCCAGCAGCTTAGAACTAGCGGCCGGGGAGCAGTACTTC
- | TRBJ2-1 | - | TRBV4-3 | CASSQNLRGDPHNEQFF | TGCGCCAGCAGCCAAAATTTACGAGGGGACCCACACAATGAGCAGTTCTTC
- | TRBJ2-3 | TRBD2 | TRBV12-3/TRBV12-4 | CASSLGRARRDTQYF | TGTGCCAGCAGCCTCGGGAGGGCCCGGAGGGATACGCAGTATTTT
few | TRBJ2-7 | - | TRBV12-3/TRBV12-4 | CASTPRGLYEQYF | TGTGCCAGCACCCCGCGGGGCCTCTACGAGCAGTACTTC
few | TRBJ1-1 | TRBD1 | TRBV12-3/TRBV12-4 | CASSPRGQFSNTEAFF | TGTGCCAGCAGCCCGAGGGGACAGTTCTCAAACACTGAAGCTTTCTTT
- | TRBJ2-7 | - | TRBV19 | CASSKDLDYEQYF | TGTGCCAGTAGTAAAGATTTGGATTACGAGCAGTACTTC
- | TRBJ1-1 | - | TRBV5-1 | CASSPRAANTEAFF | TGCGCCAGCAGCCCAAGGGCGGCCAACACTGAAGCTTTCTTT
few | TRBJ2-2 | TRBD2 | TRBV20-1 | CSAPLWAGGPTGELFF | TGCAGTGCTCCCCTTTGGGCGGGAGGGCCCACCGGGGAGCTGTTTTTT
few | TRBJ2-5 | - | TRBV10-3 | CAISEYREETQYF | TGTGCCATCAGTGAGTACAGGGAGGAGACCCAGTACTTC
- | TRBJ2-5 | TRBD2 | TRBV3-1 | CASSQAVSGTETQYF | TGTGCCAGCAGCCAAGCCGTTAGCGGGACTGAGACCCAGTACTTC
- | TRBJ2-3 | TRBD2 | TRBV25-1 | CASSDTSGFTDTQYF | TGTGCCAGCAGTGACACTAGCGGCTTCACAGATACGCAGTATTTT
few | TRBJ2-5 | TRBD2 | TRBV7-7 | CASSGGGTSETQYF | TGTGCCAGCTCGGGAGGCGGGACGTCGGAGACCCAGTACTTC
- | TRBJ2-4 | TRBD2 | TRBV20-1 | CSARGGEAKNIQYF | TGCAGTGCTAGGGGAGGGGAAGCCAAAAACATTCAGTACTTC
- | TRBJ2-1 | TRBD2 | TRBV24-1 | CATSTAGGNNEQFF | TGTGCCACCAGTACCGCGGGAGGGAACAATGAGCAGTTCTTC
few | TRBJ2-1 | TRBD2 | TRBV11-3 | CASSPRGSGNNEQFF | TGTGCCAGCAGCCCCCGTGGTAGCGGGAACAATGAGCAGTTCTTC
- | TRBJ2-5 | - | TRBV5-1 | CASSTLQQETQYF | TGCGCCAGCAGCACACTCCAACAAGAGACCCAGTACTTC
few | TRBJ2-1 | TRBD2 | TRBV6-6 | CASMTSAWNEQFF | TGTGCCAGCATGACTAGCGCGTGGAATGAGCAGTTCTTC
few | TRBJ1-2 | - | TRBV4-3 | CASSQDQGQLRYYGYTF | TGCGCCAGCAGCCAAGACCAAGGACAGCTCAGATACTATGGCTACACCTTC
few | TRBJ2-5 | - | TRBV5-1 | CASSLALYQETQYF | TGCGCCAGCAGCTTGGCCTTGTACCAAGAGACCCAGTACTTC
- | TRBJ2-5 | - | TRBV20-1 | CSAREGQLGGTQYF | TGCAGTGCTAGAGAGGGTCAGCTTGGGGGGACCCAGTACTTC
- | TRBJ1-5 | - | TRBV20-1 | CSASENSNQPQHF | TGCAGTGCGTCAGAGAATAGCAATCAGCCCCAGCATTTT
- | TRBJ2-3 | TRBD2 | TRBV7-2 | CASTAGDVTDTQYF | TGTGCCAGCACAGCGGGAGATGTGACAGATACGCAGTATTTT
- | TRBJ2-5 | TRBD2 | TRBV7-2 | CASHLAGGPETQYF | TGTGCCAGCCATCTAGCGGGAGGGCCCGAGACCCAGTACTTC
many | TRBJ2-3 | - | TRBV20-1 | CSATTGITDTQYF | TGCAGTGCAACGACTGGAATCACAGATACGCAGTATTTT
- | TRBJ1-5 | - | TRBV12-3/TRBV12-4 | CASSPGLVQPQHF | TGTGCCAGCAGTCCGGGACTTGTTCAGCCCCAGCATTTT
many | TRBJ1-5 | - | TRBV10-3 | CATSRGEGQPQHF | TGTGCCACCTCGAGGGGCGAAGGTCAGCCCCAGCATTTT
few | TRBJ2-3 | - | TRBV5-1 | CASSSGTSSTDTQYF | TGCGCCAGCAGCTCGGGGACTTCTAGCACAGATACGCAGTATTTT
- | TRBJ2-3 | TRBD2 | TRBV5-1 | CASSLSASGATDTQYF | TGCGCCAGCAGCTTGTCGGCTAGCGGGGCCACAGATACGCAGTATTTT
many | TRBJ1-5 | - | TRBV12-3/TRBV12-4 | CASTWWPGQPQHF | TGTGCCAGCACCTGGTGGCCGGGTCAGCCCCAGCATTTT
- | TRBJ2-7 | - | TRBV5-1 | CASSVGSKNEQYF | TGCGCCAGCAGCGTCGGATCCAAAAACGAGCAGTACTTC
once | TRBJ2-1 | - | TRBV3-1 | CASSRLRLGSVNEQFF | TGTGCCAGCAGCCGCCTCCGACTAGGTTCAGTAAATGAGCAGTTCTTC
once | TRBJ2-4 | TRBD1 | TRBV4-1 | CASSHGTGGIKNIQYF | TGCGCCAGCAGCCATGGGACAGGAGGCATCAAAAACATTCAGTACTTC
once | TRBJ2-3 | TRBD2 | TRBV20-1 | CSARPGGNTDTQYF | TGCAGTGCCAGACCGGGGGGGAACACAGATACGCAGTATTTT
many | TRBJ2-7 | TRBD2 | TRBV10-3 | CAISEAAGRSYEQYF | TGTGCCATCAGTGAGGCAGCGGGACGATCCTACGAGCAGTACTTC
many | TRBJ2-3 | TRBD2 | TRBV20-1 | CSASLAGVTDTQYF | TGCAGTGCTAGTTTAGCGGGAGTCACAGATACGCAGTATTTT
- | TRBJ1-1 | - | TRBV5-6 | CASSLGLRGPTEAFF | TGTGCCAGCAGCTTGGGATTACGGGGGCCCACTGAAGCTTTCTTT
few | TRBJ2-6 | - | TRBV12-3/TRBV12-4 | CASTLNVLTF | TGTGCCAGCACTTTAAACGTCCTGACTTTC
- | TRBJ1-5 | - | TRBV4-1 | CASSGRSHDNQPQHF | TGCGCCAGCAGCGGGCGGAGTCATGACAATCAGCCCCAGCATTTT
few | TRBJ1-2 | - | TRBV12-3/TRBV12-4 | CASSFVQGLLGYTF | TGTGCCAGCAGTTTCGTACAGGGCCTTCTCGGCTACACCTTC
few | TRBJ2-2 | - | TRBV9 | CASSVGSRANTGELFF | TGTGCCAGCAGCGTAGGGTCCAGGGCGAACACCGGGGAGCTGTTTTTT
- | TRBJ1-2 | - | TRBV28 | CASRTTGSNYGYTF | TGTGCCAGCAGGACCACAGGGTCGAACTATGGCTACACCTTC
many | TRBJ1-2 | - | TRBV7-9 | CASSLATLDYGYTF | TGTGCCAGCAGCTTAGCGACACTAGACTATGGCTACACCTTC
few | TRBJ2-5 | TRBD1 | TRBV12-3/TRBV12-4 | CASSSPGQGFKETQYF | TGTGCCAGCAGTTCACCGGGACAGGGCTTTAAAGAGACCCAGTACTTC
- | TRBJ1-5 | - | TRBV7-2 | CASSFFQGNQPQHF | TGTGCCAGCAGCTTTTTTCAGGGGAATCAGCCCCAGCATTTT
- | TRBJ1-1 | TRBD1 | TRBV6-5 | CASSYIIGTGGVEAFF | TGTGCCAGCAGTTACATTATAGGGACAGGGGGAGTTGAAGCTTTCTTT
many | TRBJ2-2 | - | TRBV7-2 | CASSDNTGELFF | TGTGCCAGCAGCGACAACACCGGGGAGCTGTTTTTT